This entry is about one T cell receptor beta chain. The antigen is undetermined. This sample stems from a study of beta chain features in type 1 diabetes. Overall study findings and caveats: VDJ junctions from type 1 diabetes patients carried fewer insertions and larger deletions. Any HLA effect on TCRB rearrangement was left unresolved by small sub-analyses. PCR might show a preference for shorter templates, equally across patients and controls. The study found moderately but significantly shorter TCRB CDR3s in all four CD4+ subsets of Type 1 diabetes patients.

Germline loops: CDR1 LNHDA, CDR2 SQIVND (reference sequence). The CDR3 consists of 13 residues. V dropped 5 bases and J dropped 7 bases, with 11 bases sitting between them. All of the isolated RNA was reverse transcribed, so expressed TCRB transcripts were sequenced. The repertoire was sequenced with immunoSEQ multiplex PCR; TCRdb's copy has only in-frame clones and lacks some. The sample has some 350,000 clones; around 10% are singletons. The genes are TRBV19 and TRBJ1-4, with TRBD1 as a possible D gene (5 bases). The sample was central memory CD4+ T cells from blood. This clonotype was sampled from a man aged 25-40 years with type 1 diabetes. The CDR3 DNA is TGTGCCAGTAGTGCGCAGGGAAGTGAAAAACTGTTTTTT. This encodes CASSAQGSEKLFF.